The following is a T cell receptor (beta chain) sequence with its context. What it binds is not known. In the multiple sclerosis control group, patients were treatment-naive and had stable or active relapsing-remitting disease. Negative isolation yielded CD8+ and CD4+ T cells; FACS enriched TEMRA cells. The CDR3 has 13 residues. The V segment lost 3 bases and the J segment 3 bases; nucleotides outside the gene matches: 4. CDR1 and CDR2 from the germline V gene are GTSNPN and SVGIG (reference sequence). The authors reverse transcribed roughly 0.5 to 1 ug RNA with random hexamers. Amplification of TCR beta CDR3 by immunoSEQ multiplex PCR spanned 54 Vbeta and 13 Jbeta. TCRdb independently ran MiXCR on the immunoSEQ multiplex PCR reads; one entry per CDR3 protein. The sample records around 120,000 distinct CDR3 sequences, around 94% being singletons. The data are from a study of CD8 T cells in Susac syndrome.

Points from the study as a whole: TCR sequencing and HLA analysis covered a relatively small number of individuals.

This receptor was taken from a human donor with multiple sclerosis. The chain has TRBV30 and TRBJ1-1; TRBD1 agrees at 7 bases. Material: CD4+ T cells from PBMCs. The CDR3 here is CAWSPGGDTEAFF. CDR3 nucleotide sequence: TGTGCCTGGAGCCCAGGGGGGGACACTGAAGCTTTCTTT.